What follows is one T cell receptor (beta chain) and its context. What it binds is unknown. The data derive from a study of cytomegalovirus exposure and HLA in healthy donors. PCR was performed using 60 Vbeta and 13 Jbeta primers. Data came from immunoSEQ multiplex PCR; TCRdb stores just in-frame clones and leaves some out. This sample yields 95,000 to 150,000 clones, of which around 65% are seen a single time; approximately 1.5% belongs to the top ten. Whole-study results and caveats: The availability of immune exposure information extended only to CMV serostatus. TCR beta chain V- and J-gene trimming was linked, in a later analysis, to a missense variant in DCLRE1C. Across donors, sequencing depth was assumed by presence/absence analyses to be roughly uniform.

The sequence was obtained from a young man in good health and CMV-seronegative. The sequencing input was PBMCs.

This CDR3 reads CASSVLQGPQHF. The CDR3 DNA reads as TGTGCCAGCAGTGTATTACAGGGGCCCCAGCATTTT. This chain joins TRBV6-1 and TRBJ1-5, with a tentative D call TRBD1 (6 bases). The CDR3 spans 12 residues. Germline V lookup: CDR1 MNHNS, CDR2 SASEGT. Trimming left V 4 bases short and J 9 bases short, with 10 bases between.